This T cell receptor beta chain was captured in a study of cytomegalovirus exposure and HLA in healthy donors. Findings of the study overall: Whilst most TCR sequences proved rare, a subset of public TCRs occurred across many donors.

Per germline, CDR1 MNHEY and CDR2 SVGAGI. The CDR3 is 14 residues long. The V and J ends lost 10 bases and 10 bases, in that order; junction bases with no gene match: 15. Vbeta (60) and Jbeta (13) primers were used in the PCR. The method was immunoSEQ multiplex PCR; TCRdb's version includes in-frame clones alone and lacks a portion of them. The sample has some 120,000 clones; around 84% are singletons. Note on this clone: Its antigen is not known.

This clonotype was sampled from a man younger than 30 in good health and CMV-seronegative. Sequencing was carried out using PBMCs. The V call is TRBV6-5, the J call TRBJ1-4, with 7 bases aligning to TRBD1. The CDR3: CATHEGDSRGKLFF. CDR3 nucleotide sequence: TGTGCCACCCACGAGGGGGACAGCCGGGGAAAACTGTTTTTT.